In its sample, the clone carrying this T cell receptor (beta chain) was seen a few times. Authors' analysis steps: Nucleated cell counts were estimated from reference gene primer amplification. TCRdb's table, derived via immunoSEQ multiplex PCR, lists solely in-frame clones and lacks some. V and J calls and clone size come straight from that table; D and trimming were deduced from the DNA. The profile shows about 220,000 clones, 80% to 90% of them singletons. These data are taken from a study of blood T cell repertoires in COVID-19. V was pared by 0 bases and J by 4 bases, with 13 bases between. Germline CDR1 and CDR2: MGHRA and YSYEKL. The CDR3 covers 16 residues.

This chain joins TRBV4-1 and TRBJ1-3; D gene uncertain. Sequenced input: peripheral blood. This sequence originates from a woman aged 45-65 years with acute or convalescent COVID-19. The CDR3 spells CASSQERRPGGNTIYF. CDR3 in DNA: TGCGCCAGCAGCCAAGAAAGAAGGCCGGGAGGAAACACCATATATTTT.